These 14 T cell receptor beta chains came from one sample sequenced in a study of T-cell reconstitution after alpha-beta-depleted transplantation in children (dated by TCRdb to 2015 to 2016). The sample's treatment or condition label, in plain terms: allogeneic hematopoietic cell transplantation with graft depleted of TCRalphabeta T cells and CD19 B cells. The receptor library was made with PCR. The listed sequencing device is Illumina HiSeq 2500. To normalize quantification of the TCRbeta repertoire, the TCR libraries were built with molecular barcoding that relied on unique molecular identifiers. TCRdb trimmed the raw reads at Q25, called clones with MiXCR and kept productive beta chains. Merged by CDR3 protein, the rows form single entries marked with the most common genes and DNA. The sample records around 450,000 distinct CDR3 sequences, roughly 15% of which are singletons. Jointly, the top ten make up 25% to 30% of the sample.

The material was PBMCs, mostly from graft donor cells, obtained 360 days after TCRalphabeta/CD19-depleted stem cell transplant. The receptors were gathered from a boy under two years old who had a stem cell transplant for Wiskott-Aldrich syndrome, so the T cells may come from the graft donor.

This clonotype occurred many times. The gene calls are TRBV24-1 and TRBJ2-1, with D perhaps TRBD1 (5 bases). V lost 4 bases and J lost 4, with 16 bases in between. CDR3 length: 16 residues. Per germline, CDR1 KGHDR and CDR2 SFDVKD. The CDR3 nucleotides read TGTGCCACCAGTGACGACAGAGCAGTACCGTACAATGAGCAGTTCTTC. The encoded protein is CATSDDRAVPYNEQFF.

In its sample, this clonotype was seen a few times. The CDR3 coding sequence is TGTGCCAGCAGCTTACCGGGAGGGGTGTATGAGCAGTACTTC. Translated: CASSLPGGVYEQYF. The J gene is TRBJ2-7, the V gene TRBV7-8; 8 nucleotides line up with TRBD2. V was pared by 2 bases and J by 7 bases, with 7 bases of the junction left unmatched. The CDR3 length is 14 residues. Germline loops: CDR1 SGHVS, CDR2 FQNEAQ.

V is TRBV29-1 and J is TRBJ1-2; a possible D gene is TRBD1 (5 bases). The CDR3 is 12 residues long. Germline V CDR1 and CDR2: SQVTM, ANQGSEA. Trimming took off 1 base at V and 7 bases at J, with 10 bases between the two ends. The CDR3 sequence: CSVEGRAPGYTF. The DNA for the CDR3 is TGCAGCGTTGAAGGCAGGGCCCCTGGCTACACCTTC.

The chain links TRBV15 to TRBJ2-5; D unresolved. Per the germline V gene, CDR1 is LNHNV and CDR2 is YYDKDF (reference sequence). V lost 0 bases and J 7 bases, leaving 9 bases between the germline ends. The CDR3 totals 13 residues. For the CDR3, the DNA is TGTGCCACCAGCAGAGATCTTGGCAGGACCCAGTACTTC. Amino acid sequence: CATSRDLGRTQYF.

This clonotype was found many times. CDR3 DNA: TGTGCCAGCAGTTCCGGTTGGACCGGGGAGCTGTTTTTT. Amino acids: CASSSGWTGELFF. V usage is TRBV12-3 or TRBV12-4 and J usage is TRBJ2-2; no reliable D call. The CDR3 sequence is 13 residues long. The ends were cut back, 4 bases at V and 5 bases at J, with 8 bases in the middle.

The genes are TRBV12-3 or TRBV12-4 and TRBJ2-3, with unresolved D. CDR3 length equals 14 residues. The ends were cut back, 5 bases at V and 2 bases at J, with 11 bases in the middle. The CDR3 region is CASSLRHSTDTQYF. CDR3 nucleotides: TGTGCCAGCAGTCTTCGACACTCCACAGATACGCAGTATTTT.

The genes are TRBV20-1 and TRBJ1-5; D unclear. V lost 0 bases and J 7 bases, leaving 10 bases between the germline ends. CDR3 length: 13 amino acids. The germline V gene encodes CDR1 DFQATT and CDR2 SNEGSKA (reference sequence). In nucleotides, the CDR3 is TGCAGTGCTAGAGAGGGAAGTGGGCAGCCCCAGCATTTT. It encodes CSAREGSGQPQHF.

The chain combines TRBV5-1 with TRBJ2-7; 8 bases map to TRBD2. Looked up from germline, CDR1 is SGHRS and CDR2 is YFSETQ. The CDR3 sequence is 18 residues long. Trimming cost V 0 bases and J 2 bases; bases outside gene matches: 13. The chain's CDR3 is CASSLVPLLAANAYEQYF. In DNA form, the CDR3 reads TGCGCCAGCAGCTTGGTCCCCCTACTAGCGGCCAACGCCTACGAGCAGTACTTC.

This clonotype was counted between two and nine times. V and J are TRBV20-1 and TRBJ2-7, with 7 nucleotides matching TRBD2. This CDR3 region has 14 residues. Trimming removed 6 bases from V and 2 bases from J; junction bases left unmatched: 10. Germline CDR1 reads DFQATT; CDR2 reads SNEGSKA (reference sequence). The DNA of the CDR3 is TGCAGTGCAAAAGATCTGGGACTACCCTACGAGCAGTACTTC. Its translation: CSAKDLGLPYEQYF.

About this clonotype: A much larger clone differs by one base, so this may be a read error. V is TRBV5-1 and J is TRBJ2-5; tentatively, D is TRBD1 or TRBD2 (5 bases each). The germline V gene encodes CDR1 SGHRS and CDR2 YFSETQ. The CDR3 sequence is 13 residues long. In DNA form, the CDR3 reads TGCGCCAGCAGCTTTGGGGGTTTCGAGACCCAGCACTTC. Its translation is CASSFGGFETQHF. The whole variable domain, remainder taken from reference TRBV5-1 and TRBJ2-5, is KAGVTQTPRYLIKTRGQQVTLSCSPISGHRSVSWYQQTPGQGLQFLFEYFSETQRNKGNFPGRFSGRQFSNSRSEMNVSTLELGDSALYLCASSFGGFETQHFGPGTRLLVL.

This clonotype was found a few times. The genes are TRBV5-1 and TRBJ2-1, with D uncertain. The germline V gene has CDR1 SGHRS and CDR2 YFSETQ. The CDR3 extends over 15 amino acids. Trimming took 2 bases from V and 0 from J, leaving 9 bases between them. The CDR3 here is CASSFAIRSYNEQFF. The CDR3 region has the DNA TGCGCCAGCAGCTTTGCGATACGCTCCTACAATGAGCAGTTCTTC.

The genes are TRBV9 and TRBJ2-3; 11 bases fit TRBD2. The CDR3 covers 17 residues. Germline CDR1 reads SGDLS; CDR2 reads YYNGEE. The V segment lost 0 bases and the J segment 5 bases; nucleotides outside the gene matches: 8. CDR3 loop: CASSVGVGTSGGDTQYF. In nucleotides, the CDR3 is TGTGCCAGCAGCGTAGGTGTTGGGACTAGCGGTGGAGATACGCAGTATTTT.

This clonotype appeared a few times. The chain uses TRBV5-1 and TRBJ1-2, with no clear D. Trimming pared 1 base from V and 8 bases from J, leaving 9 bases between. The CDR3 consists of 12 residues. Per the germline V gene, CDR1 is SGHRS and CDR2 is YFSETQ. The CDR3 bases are TGCGCCAGCAGCTTGTATGGGAACGGCTACACCTTC. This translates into CASSLYGNGYTF.

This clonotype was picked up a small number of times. CDR3 sequence: CASSYATPGGEVFTQYF. The CDR3, as DNA: TGTGCCAGCAGTTACGCGACTCCAGGGGGCGAAGTTTTTACGCAGTATTTT. The chain joins TRBV6-5 to TRBJ2-3; 8 bases map to TRBD1. The CDR3 sequence is 17 residues long. Germline CDR1 and CDR2: MNHEY and SVGAGI. V shed 2 bases, J shed 8 bases, and the junction held 15 bases outside the gene matches.